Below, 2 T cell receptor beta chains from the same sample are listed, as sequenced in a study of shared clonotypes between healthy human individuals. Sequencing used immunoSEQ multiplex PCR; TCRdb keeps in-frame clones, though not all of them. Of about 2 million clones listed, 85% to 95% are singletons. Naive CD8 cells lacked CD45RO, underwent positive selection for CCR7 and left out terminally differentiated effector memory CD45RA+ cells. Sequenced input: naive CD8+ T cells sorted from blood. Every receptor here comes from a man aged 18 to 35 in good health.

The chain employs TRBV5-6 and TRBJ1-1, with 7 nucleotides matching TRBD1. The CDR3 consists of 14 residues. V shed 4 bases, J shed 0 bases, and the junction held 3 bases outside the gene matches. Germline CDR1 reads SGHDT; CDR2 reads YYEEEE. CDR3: CASSPQGVNTEAFF. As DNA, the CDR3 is TGTGCCAGCAGCCCCCAGGGGGTGAACACTGAAGCTTTCTTT.

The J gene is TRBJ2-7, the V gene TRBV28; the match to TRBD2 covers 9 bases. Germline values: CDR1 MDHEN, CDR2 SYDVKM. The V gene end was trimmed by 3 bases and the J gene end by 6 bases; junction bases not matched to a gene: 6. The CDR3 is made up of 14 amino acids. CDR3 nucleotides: TGTGCCAGCAGTTTGGCGGGGGGGCCCAGCGAGCAGTACTTC. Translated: CASSLAGGPSEQYF.